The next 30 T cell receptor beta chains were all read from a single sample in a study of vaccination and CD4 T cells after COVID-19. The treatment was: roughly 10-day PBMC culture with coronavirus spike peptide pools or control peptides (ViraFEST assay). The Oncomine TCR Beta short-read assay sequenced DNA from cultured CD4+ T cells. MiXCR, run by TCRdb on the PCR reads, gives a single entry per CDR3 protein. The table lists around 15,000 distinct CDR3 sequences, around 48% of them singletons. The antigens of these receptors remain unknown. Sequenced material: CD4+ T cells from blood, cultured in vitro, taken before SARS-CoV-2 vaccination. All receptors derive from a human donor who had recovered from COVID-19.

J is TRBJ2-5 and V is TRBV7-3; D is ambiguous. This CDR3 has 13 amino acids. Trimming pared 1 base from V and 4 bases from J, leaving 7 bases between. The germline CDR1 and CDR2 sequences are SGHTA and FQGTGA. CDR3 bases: TGTGCCAGCAGCTTAATCCCTTTAGAGACCCAGTACTTC. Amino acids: CASSLIPLETQYF. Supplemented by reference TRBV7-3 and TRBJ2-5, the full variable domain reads GAGVSQTPSNKVTEKGKYVELRCDPISGHTALYWYRQSLGQGPEFLIYFQGTGAADDSGLPNDRFFAVRPEGSVSTLKIQRTERGDSAVYLCASSLIPLETQYFGPGTRLLVL.

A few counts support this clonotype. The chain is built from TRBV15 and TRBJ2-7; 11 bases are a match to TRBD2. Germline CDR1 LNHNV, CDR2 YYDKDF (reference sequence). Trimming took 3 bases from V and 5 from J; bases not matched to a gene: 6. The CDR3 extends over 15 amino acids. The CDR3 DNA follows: TGTGCCACCAGCAGTCTGGGTAGCGGGAGGGACGAGCAGTACTTC. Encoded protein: CATSSLGSGRDEQYF.

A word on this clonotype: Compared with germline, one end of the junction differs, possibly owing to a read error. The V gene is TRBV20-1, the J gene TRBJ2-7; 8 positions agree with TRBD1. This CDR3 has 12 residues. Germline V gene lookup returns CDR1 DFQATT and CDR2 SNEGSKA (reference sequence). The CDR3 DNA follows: TGCAGTGCTACCCGAAGGACAGGGCCTTTCCTGTTC. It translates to CSATRRTGPFLF.

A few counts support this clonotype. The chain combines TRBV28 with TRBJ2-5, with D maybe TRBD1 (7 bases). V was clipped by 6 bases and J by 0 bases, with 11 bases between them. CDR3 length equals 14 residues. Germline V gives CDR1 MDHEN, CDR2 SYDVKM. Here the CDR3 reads CASREGQNQETQYF. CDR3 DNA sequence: TGTGCCAGCAGGGAGGGACAGAACCAAGAGACCCAGTACTTC.

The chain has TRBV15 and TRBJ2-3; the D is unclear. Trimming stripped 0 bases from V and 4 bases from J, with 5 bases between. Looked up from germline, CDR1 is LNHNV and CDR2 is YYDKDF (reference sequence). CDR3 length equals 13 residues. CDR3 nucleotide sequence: TGTGCCACCAGCAGAGAACTCGCAGATACGCAGTATTTT. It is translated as CATSRELADTQYF.

CDR3 in DNA: TGTGCCAGCAGCATTAGCGGGGGACAAGAGACCCAGTACTTC. It translates to CASSISGGQETQYF. The chain links TRBV7-2 to TRBJ2-5; 9 bases align to TRBD2. Germline V lookup: CDR1 SGHTA, CDR2 FQGNSA. V gave up 5 bases and J gave up 2 bases; unmatched junction bases: 3. The CDR3 extends over 14 amino acids.

This CDR3 is CASSPHGQGVTSPLHF. In DNA form, the CDR3 reads TGTGCCAGCAGCCCACATGGACAGGGTGTAACTTCACCCCTCCACTTT. This rearrangement joins TRBV3-1 to TRBJ1-6; 8 bases align to TRBD1. Germline V gives CDR1 LGHDT, CDR2 YNNKEL (reference sequence). V was clipped by 4 bases and J by 9 bases; unmatched bases: 11. The CDR3 loop spans 16 amino acids.

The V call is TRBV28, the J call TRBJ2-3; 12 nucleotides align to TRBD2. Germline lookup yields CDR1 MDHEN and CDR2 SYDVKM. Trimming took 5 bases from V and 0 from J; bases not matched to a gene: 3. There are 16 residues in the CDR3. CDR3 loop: CASSPSGRASTDTQYF. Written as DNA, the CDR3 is TGTGCCAGCAGTCCTAGCGGGAGGGCCAGCACAGATACGCAGTATTTT.

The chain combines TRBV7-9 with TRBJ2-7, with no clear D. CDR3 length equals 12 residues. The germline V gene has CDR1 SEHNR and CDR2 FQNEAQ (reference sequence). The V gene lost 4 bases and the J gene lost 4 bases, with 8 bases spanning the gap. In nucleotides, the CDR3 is TGTGCCAGCAGCTGGGCAGAATACGAGCAGTACTTC. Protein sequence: CASSWAEYEQYF.

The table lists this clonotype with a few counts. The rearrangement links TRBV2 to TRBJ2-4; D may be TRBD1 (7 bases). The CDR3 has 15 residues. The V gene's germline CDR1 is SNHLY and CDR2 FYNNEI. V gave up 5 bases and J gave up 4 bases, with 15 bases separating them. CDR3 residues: CASSRAGGIKNIQYF. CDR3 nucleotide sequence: TGTGCCAGCAGTAGAGCAGGGGGGATAAAAAACATTCAGTACTTC.

The CDR3 here is CASSLVSEQFF. CDR3 coding DNA: TGCGCCAGCAGCTTGGTGAGTGAGCAGTTCTTC. The chain recombines TRBV5-1 with TRBJ2-1; unclear D gene. The CDR3 covers 11 residues. V was cut by 0 bases and J by 9 bases, with 4 bases left in between. In germline, CDR1 is SGHRS, CDR2 YFSETQ.

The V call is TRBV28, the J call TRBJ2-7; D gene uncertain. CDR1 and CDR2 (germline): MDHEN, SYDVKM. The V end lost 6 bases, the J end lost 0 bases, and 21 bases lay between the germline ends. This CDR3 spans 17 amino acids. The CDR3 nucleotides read TGTGCCAGCAGCTCACTCCCAGTAGGACGCCTCTCCTACGAGCAGTACTTC. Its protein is CASSSLPVGRLSYEQYF.

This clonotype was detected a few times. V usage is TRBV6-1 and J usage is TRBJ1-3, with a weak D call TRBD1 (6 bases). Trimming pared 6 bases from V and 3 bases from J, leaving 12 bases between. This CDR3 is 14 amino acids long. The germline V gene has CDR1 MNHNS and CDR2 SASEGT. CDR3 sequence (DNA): TGTGCCAGCAGAACGTGGGGGCATGGAAACACCATATATTTT. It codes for CASRTWGHGNTIYF.

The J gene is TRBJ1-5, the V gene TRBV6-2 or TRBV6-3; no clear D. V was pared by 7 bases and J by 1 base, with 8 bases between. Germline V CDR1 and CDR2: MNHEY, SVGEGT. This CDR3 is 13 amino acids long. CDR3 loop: CASNPVSNQPQHF. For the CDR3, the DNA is TGTGCCAGCAACCCAGTAAGCAATCAGCCCCAGCATTTT.

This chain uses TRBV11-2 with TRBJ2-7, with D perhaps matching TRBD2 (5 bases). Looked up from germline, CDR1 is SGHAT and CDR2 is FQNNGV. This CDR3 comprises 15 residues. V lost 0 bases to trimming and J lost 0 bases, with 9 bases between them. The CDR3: CASSLDRGNSYEQYF. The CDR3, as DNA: TGTGCCAGCAGCTTAGATCGAGGGAACTCCTACGAGCAGTACTTC.

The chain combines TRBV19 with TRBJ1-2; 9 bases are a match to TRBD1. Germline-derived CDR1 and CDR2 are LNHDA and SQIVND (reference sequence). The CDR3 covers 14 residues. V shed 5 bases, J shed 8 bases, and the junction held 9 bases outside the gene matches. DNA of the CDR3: TGTGCCAGTAGTGTAGGGACAGGGTATAGCGGCTACACCTTC. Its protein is CASSVGTGYSGYTF. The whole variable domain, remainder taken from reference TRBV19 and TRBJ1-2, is DGGITQSPKYLFRKEGQNVTLSCEQNLNHDAMYWYRQDPGQGLRLIYYSQIVNDFQKGDIAEGYSVSREKKESFPLTVTSAQKNPTAFYLCASSVGTGYSGYTFGSGTRLTVV.

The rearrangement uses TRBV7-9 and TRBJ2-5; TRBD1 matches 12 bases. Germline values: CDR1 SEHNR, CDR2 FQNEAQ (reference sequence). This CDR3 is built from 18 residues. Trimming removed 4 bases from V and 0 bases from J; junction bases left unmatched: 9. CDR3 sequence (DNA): TGTGCCAGCAGCTCCGGGACAGGGGGCCAATCGTACCAAGAGACCCAGTACTTC. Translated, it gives CASSSGTGGQSYQETQYF.

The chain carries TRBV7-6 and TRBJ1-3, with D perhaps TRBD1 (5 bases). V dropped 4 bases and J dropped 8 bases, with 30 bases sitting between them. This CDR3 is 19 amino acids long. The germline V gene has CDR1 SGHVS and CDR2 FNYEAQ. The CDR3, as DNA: TGTGCCAGCAGCTCCGTACTACCAACCGGGACCCACAGATCATACACCATATATTTT. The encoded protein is CASSSVLPTGTHRSYTIYF. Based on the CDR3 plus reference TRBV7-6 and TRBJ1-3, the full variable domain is GAGVSQSPRYKVTKRGQDVALRCDPISGHVSLYWYRQALGQGPEFLTYFNYEAQQDKSGLPNDRFSAERPEGSISTLTIQRTEQRDSAMYRCASSSVLPTGTHRSYTIYFGEGSWLTVV.

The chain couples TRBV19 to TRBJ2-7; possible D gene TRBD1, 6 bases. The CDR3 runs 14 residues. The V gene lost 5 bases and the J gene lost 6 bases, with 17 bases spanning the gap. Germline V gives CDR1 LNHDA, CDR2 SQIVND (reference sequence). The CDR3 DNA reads TGTGCCAGTAGTGAACAGGGCGTGGTGGGCGAGCAGTACTTC. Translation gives CASSEQGVVGEQYF.

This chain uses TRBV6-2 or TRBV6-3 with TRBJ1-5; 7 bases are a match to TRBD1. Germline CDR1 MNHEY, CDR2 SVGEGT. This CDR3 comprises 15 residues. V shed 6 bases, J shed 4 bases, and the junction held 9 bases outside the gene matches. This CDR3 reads CASRHRLTGNQPQHF. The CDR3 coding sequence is TGTGCCAGCAGGCATCGACTGACAGGGAATCAGCCCCAGCATTTT.

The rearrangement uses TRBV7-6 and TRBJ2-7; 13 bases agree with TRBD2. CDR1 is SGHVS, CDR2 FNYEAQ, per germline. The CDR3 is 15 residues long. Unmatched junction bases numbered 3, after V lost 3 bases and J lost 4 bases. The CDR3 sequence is CASSFGLAGEYEQYF. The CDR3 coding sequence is TGTGCCAGCAGCTTCGGACTAGCGGGAGAGTACGAGCAGTACTTC. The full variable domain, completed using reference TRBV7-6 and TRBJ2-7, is GAGVSQSPRYKVTKRGQDVALRCDPISGHVSLYWYRQALGQGPEFLTYFNYEAQQDKSGLPNDRFSAERPEGSISTLTIQRTEQRDSAMYRCASSFGLAGEYEQYFGPGTRLTVT.

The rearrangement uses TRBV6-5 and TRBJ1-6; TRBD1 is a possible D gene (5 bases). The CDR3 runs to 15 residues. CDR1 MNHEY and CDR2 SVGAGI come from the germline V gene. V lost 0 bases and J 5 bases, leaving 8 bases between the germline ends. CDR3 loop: CASSYSGADNSPLHF. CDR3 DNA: TGTGCCAGCAGTTACTCAGGGGCAGATAATTCACCCCTCCACTTT.

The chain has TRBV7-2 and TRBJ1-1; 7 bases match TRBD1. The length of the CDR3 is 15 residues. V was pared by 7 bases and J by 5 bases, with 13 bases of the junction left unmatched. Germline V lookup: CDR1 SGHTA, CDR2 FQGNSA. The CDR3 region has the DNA TGTGCCAGCAAACAGGGGATCCGGAGTTATACTGAAGCTTTCTTT. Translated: CASKQGIRSYTEAFF.

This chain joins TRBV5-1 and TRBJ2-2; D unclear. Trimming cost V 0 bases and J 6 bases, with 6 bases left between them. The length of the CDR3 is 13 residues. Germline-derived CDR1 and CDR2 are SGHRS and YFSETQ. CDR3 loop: CASSLGDPGELFF. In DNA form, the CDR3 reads TGCGCCAGCAGCTTGGGGGATCCCGGGGAGCTGTTTTTT.

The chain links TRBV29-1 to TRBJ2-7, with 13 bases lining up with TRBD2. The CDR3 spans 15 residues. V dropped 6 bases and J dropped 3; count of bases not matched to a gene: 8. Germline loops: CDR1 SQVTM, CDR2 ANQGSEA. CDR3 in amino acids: CSVRTGTSGNYEQYF. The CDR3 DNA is TGCAGCGTGAGAACCGGGACTAGCGGGAACTACGAGCAGTACTTC.

The CDR3 DNA reads TGTGCCAGCTGCCCAGGGACTTTCGCCTACGAGCAGTACTTC. It translates to CASCPGTFAYEQYF. V usage is TRBV28 and J usage is TRBJ2-7; a weak D match, TRBD2 (6 bases). CDR1 is MDHEN, CDR2 SYDVKM, per germline. V lost 8 bases and J lost 2, with 16 bases in between. This CDR3 contains 14 residues.

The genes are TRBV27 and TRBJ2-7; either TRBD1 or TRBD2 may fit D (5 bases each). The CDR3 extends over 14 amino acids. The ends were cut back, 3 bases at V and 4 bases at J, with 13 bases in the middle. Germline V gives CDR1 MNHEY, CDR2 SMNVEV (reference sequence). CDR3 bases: TGTGCCAGCAGTTTGGGGGTTGGATCGTACGAGCAGTACTTC. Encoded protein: CASSLGVGSYEQYF.

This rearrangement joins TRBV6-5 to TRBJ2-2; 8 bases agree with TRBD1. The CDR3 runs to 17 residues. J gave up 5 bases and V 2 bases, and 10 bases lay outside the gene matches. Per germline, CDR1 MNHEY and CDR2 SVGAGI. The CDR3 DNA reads TGTGCCAGCAGTTACCGAAGACAGGGGTGGAGTACCGGGGAGCTGTTTTTT. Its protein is CASSYRRQGWSTGELFF.

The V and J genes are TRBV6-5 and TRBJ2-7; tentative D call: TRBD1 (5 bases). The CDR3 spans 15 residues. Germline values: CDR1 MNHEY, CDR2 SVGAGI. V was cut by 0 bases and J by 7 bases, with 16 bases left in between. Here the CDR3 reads CASSYSSPGWSEQYF. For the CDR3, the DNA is TGTGCCAGCAGTTACTCGAGCCCAGGGTGGTCTGAGCAGTACTTC.

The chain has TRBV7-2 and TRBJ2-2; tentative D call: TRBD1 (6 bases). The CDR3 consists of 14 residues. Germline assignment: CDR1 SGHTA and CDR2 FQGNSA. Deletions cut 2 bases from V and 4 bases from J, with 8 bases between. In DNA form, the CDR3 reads TGTGCCAGCAGCTTACAGGGGCGCACCGGGGAGCTGTTTTTT. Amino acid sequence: CASSLQGRTGELFF.